The T cell receptor (beta chain) described here comes from a study of regulatory T cells in long-lasting Graves disease. Study as a whole: By definition, persistent Graves' disease involved antithyroid drugs for over 5 years alongside positive TSH receptor antibodies. Whole-study results and caveats: Persistent disease samples used TRBV28, TRBJ1-2 and TRBJ2-5 preferentially.

Germline V gene data show CDR1 as DFQATT and CDR2 as SNEGSKA (reference sequence). V dropped 7 bases and J dropped 5 bases, with 11 bases sitting between them. The CDR3 consists of 12 residues. Building the TCR beta libraries relied on iRepertoire HTBI primers, and CDR3 regions underwent Arm-PCR. TCRdb ran MiXCR on the multiplex PCR reads and lists one entry per CDR3 protein. This sample has 400,000 or so distinct CDR3 sequences, with under 25% found just once. Time point indicated: persistent/refractory GD, antithyroid drugs over 5 years with positive TRAb. Following extraction of RNA from PBMCs, that RNA was used to make the TCR library. Remarks on this clonotype: Antigen specificity is unknown.

The source is a female donor with Graves disease. The chain uses TRBV20-1 and TRBJ1-4; no definite D call. The sample was peripheral blood mononuclear cells (PBMCs), taken when the disease was refractory, from a patient treated with antithyroid drugs. In DNA form, the CDR3 reads TGCAGTGTTCCGGTTCAGAATGAAAAACTGTTTTTT. This sequence encodes CSVPVQNEKLFF.